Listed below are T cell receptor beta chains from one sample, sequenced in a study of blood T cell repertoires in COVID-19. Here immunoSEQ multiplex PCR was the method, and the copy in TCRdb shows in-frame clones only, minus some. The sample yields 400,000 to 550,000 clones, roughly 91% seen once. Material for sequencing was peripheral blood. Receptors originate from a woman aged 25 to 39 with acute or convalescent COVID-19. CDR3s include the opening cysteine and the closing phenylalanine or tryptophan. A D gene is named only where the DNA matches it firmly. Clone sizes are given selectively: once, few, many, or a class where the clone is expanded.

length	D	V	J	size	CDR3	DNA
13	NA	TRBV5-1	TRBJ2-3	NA	CASKVDNTDTQYF	TGCGCCAGCAAGGTCGACAACACAGATACGCAGTATTTT
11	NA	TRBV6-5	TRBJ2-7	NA	CASSQTPEQYF	TGTGCCAGCAGTCAAACTCCCGAGCAGTACTTC
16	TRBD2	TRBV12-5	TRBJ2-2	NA	CASVRASGANTGELFF	TGTGCTAGTGTCAGAGCTAGCGGGGCTAACACCGGGGAGCTGTTTTTT
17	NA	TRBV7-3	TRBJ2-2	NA	CASSLERPQGNTGELFF	TGTGCCAGCAGCTTAGAGCGTCCGCAGGGAAACACCGGGGAGCTGTTTTTT
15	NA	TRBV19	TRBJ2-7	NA	CASSIQGPGSYEQYF	TGTGCCAGTAGTATCCAGGGTCCCGGCTCCTACGAGCAGTACTTC
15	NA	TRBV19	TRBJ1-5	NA	CASSKTQGVGQPQHF	TGTGCCAGTAGTAAAACACAGGGTGTGGGTCAGCCCCAGCATTTT
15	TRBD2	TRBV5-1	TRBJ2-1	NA	CASSLIAGQGNEQFF	TGCGCCAGCAGCTTGATAGCGGGACAAGGCAATGAGCAGTTCTTC
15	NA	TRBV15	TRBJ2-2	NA	CATSRDRGLTGELFF	TGTGCCACCAGCAGAGATCGCGGACTGACCGGGGAGCTGTTTTTT
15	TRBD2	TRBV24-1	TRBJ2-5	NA	CATSEAGPRQETQYF	TGTGCCACCAGTGAAGCGGGGCCAAGGCAAGAGACCCAGTACTTC
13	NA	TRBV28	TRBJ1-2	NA	CASSEQGNYGYTF	TGTGCCAGCAGTGAACAGGGAAATTATGGCTACACCTTC
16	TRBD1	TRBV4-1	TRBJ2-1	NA	CASSHGQGSSYNEQFF	TGCGCCAGCAGCCACGGACAGGGGAGCTCCTACAATGAGCAGTTCTTC
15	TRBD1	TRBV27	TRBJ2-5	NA	CASSLLGGQLETQYF	TGTGCCAGCAGTTTATTAGGGGGACAGTTAGAGACCCAGTACTTC
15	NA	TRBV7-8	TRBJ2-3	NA	CASSPGGRGRNTQYF	TGTGCCAGCAGCCCAGGAGGGCGGGGGCGAAATACGCAGTATTTT
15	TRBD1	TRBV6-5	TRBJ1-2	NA	CASSRDRGQNYGYTF	TGTGCCAGCAGTAGGGACAGGGGGCAGAACTATGGCTACACCTTC
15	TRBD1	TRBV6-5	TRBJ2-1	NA	CASRRTRTGGYEQFF	TGTGCCAGCAGACGAACCCGGACAGGGGGCTATGAGCAGTTCTTC
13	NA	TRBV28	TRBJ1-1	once	CASSPTMNTEAFF	TGTGCCAGCAGTCCGACAATGAACACTGAAGCTTTCTTT